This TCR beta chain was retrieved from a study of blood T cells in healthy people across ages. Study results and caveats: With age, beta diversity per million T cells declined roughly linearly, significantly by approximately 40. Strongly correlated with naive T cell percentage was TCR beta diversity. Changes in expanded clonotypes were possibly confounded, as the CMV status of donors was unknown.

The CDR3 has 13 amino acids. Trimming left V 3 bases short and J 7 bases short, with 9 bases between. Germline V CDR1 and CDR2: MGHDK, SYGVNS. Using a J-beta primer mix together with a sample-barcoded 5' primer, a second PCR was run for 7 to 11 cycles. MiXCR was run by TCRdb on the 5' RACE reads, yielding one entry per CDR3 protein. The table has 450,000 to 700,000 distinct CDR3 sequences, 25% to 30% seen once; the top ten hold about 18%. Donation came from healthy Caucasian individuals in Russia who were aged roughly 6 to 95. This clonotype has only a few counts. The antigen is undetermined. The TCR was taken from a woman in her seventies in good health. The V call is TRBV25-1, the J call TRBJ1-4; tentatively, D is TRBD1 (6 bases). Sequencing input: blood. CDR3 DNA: TGTGCCAGCAGTGAGCCAGGGGTTGAAAAACTGTTTTTT. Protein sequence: CASSEPGVEKLFF.